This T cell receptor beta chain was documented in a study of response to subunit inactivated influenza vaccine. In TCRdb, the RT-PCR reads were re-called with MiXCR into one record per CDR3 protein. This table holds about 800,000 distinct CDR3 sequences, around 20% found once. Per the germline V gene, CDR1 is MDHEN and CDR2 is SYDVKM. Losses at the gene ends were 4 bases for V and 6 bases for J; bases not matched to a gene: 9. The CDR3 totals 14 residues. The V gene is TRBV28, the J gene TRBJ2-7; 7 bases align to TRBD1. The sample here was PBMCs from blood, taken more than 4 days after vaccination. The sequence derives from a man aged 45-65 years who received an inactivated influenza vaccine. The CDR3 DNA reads TGTGCCAGCAGTTCCTCCGGGACAGCCGGCGAGCAGTACTTC. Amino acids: CASSSSGTAGEQYF.